This T cell receptor (beta chain) derives from a study of vaccination and CD4 T cells after COVID-19. Cultured CD4+ T cell DNA was sequenced using the Oncomine TCR Beta short-read assay. TCRdb re-derived calls from the PCR reads in MiXCR, one entry per CDR3 protein. Here the sample spans roughly 20,000 distinct CDR3 sequences, more than 70% being singletons. Regarding this clonotype: Its antigen is not identified.

Points from the study as a whole: Convalescent patients gained a median approximately 90% of their reactive clones only post-vaccination. There was no significant change from 21 to 38 median reactive clonotypes.

The treatment was: approximately 10-day PBMC culture with coronavirus spike peptide pools or control peptides (ViraFEST assay). Researchers reported culturing 2 million or so PBMCs per well with 9.5 to 10 IU/ml IL-2 and about 10 ug/ml peptide pools. With 8 bases removed from V and 8 bases from J, the gap between germline ends came to 14 bases. CDR1 is KGHDR and CDR2 is SFDVKD in the germline V gene. CDR3 length equals 13 residues. This sequence was found in a human donor who received a COVID-19 vaccine. Sequencing used CD4+ T cells from blood, cultured in vitro, obtained after SARS-CoV-2 vaccination. The rearrangement uses TRBV24-1 and TRBJ2-2; D call uncertain. The CDR3 DNA reads TGTGCCACCACGGACGCCTCAAGGGGGGAGCTGTTTTTT. Protein sequence: CATTDASRGELFF.